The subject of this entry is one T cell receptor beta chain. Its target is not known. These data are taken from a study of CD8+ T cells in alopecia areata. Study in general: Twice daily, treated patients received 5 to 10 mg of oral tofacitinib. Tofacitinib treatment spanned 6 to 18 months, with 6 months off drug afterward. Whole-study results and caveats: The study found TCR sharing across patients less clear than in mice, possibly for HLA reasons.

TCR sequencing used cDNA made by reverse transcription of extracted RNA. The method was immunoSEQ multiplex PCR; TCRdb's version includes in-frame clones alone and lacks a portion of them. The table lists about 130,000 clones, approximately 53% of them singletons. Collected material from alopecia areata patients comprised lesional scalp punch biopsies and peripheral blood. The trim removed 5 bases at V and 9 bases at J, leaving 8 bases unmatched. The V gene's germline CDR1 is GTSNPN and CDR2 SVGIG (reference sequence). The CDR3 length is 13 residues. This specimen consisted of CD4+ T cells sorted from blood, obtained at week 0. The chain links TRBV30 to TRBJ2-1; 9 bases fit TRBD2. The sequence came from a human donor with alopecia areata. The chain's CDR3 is CAWGAGGPSEQFF. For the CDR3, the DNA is TGTGCCTGGGGGGCGGGAGGGCCGAGTGAGCAGTTCTTC. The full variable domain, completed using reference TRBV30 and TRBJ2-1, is SQTIHQWPATLVQPVGSPLSLECTVEGTSNPNLYWYRQAAGRGLQLLFYSVGIGQISSEVPQNLSASRPQDRQFILSSKKLLLSDSGFYLCAWGAGGPSEQFFGPGTRLTVL.